One and the same sample provided the 31 T cell receptor beta chains below, sequenced in a study of CD4+ T cells in melanoma. Profiled with immunoSEQ multiplex PCR; TCRdb holds only in-frame clones, not every one. The sample yields 7,000 or so clones, about 70% seen once. Sample: cells from a culture (not recorded whether cultured in vitro). All receptors derive from a human donor with melanoma.

The chain joins TRBV4-1 to TRBJ2-1; D remains unclear. The CDR3 runs 12 residues. The V end lost 1 base, the J end lost 10 bases, and 8 bases lay between the germline ends. The germline CDR1 and CDR2 sequences are MGHRA and YSYEKL. The CDR3 region is CASSQGTREQFF. The CDR3 coding sequence is TGCGCCAGCAGCCAAGGAACAAGGGAGCAGTTCTTC.

The CDR3 nucleotides are TGTGCCAGCAGGGGACAGGGGCCTAGCACAGATACGCAGTATTTT. This gives the protein CASRGQGPSTDTQYF. The chain combines TRBV11-2 with TRBJ2-3; 10 bases match TRBD1. Germline lookup yields CDR1 SGHAT and CDR2 FQNNGV. V was pared by 6 bases and J by 0 bases, with 3 bases of the junction left unmatched. The CDR3 covers 15 residues.

In its sample, this clone is medium-sized. The gene calls are TRBV30 and TRBJ2-1; maybe TRBD1 (6 bases). Between the trimmed V and J ends, which lost 7 bases and 5 bases, there was a span of 12 bases. This CDR3 region has 12 residues. Germline assignment: CDR1 GTSNPN and CDR2 SVGIG (reference sequence). Written as DNA, the CDR3 is TGTGCCTTCCTGGACAGTAACAATGAGCAGTTCTTC. Protein sequence: CAFLDSNNEQFF.

A single count supports this clone. This chain joins TRBV27 and TRBJ2-3; D is undetermined. Germline CDR1 and CDR2: MNHEY and SMNVEV (reference sequence). V lost 5 bases and J 3 bases, leaving 15 bases between the germline ends. The CDR3 loop spans 15 amino acids. Here the CDR3 reads CASSTPADPTDTQYF. CDR3 nucleotides: TGTGCCAGCAGTACCCCAGCCGATCCGACAGATACGCAGTATTTT.

Only one count was recorded for this clone. The gene calls are TRBV2 and TRBJ1-1; TRBD1 matches at 8 bases. V gave up 8 bases and J gave up 3 bases; unmatched junction bases: 2. The CDR3 is 12 residues long. Germline CDR1 is SNHLY and CDR2 is FYNNEI. The CDR3 reads CASQTGDTEAFF. The DNA for the CDR3 is TGTGCCAGCCAGACAGGGGACACTGAAGCTTTCTTT.

The chain has TRBV11-3 and TRBJ2-1; TRBD1 might be the D (6 bases). V gave up 1 base and J gave up 0 bases, with 7 bases separating them. Germline V gene data show CDR1 as SGHNT and CDR2 as YENEEA. This CDR3 has 15 residues. The CDR3 loop is CASSLVDSSYNEQFF. In nucleotides, the CDR3 is TGTGCCAGCAGCTTAGTGGACAGCTCCTACAATGAGCAGTTCTTC.

Only one count was recorded for this clone. The chain has TRBV7-8 and TRBJ1-4; D possibly corresponds to TRBD1 (5 bases). The CDR3 is made up of 17 amino acids. The germline V gene has CDR1 SGHVS and CDR2 FQNEAQ. Trimming cost V 6 bases and J 4 bases, with 21 bases left between them. The CDR3 coding sequence is TGTGCCAGCAGGGGCTCGGGCGGCTTCGGGGGTAATGAAAAACTGTTTTTT. Translation gives CASRGSGGFGGNEKLFF.

V usage is TRBV2 and J usage is TRBJ2-3; a possible D gene is TRBD1 (6 bases). The CDR3 spans 13 residues. V lost 6 bases to trimming and J lost 4 bases, with 11 bases between them. CDR1 and CDR2 from the germline V gene are SNHLY and FYNNEI. The CDR3 reads CASSRTEADTQYF. CDR3 coding DNA: TGTGCCAGCAGCCGGACAGAGGCAGATACGCAGTATTTT.

The genes are TRBV11-3 and TRBJ2-3; 7 nucleotides align to TRBD2. With 1 base clipped from V and 4 bases from J, the junction kept 5 bases outside the gene matches. The CDR3 runs to 15 residues. Germline CDR1 SGHNT, CDR2 YENEEA. As DNA, the CDR3 is TGTGCCAGCAGCTTAGGTCGGCTAGCGGCAGATACGCAGTATTTT. As protein: CASSLGRLAADTQYF. Based on the CDR3 plus reference TRBV11-3 and TRBJ2-3, the full variable domain is EAGVVQSPRYKIIEKKQPVAFWCNPISGHNTLYWYLQNLGQGPELLIRYENEEAVDDSQLPKDRFSAERLKGVDSTLKIQPAELGDSAVYLCASSLGRLAADTQYFGPGTRLTVL.

The J gene is TRBJ1-1, the V gene TRBV2, with D uncertain. The germline V gene encodes CDR1 SNHLY and CDR2 FYNNEI. The CDR3 runs to 13 residues. V lost 6 bases, J lost 0 bases, and 8 bases lay in between. The CDR3 spells CASRADLNTEAFF. The CDR3 nucleotides are TGTGCCAGCAGGGCGGATCTGAACACTGAAGCTTTCTTT.

CDR3 amino acids: CASSLSTGGFTEAFF. CDR3 in DNA: TGTGCCAGCAGCTTGTCGACAGGGGGCTTTACTGAAGCTTTCTTT. This chain joins TRBV7-8 and TRBJ1-1; 10 nucleotides match TRBD1. The CDR3 sequence is 15 residues long. Unmatched junction bases numbered 6, after V lost 3 bases and J lost 5 bases. Looked up from germline, CDR1 is SGHVS and CDR2 is FQNEAQ.

This chain joins TRBV7-9 and TRBJ1-4, with a possible D match to TRBD1 (6 bases). Germline V gene data show CDR1 as SEHNR and CDR2 as FQNEAQ (reference sequence). The CDR3 totals 17 residues. V was cut by 5 bases and J by 0 bases, with 16 bases left in between. The CDR3 protein is CASSPPTGTATNEKLFF. CDR3 DNA: TGTGCCAGCAGCCCCCCGACAGGAACTGCAACTAATGAAAAACTGTTTTTT.

The chain carries TRBV5-1 and TRBJ1-1, with 10 bases that match TRBD1. The trim removed 4 bases at V and 2 bases at J, leaving 8 bases unmatched. This CDR3 is built from 16 residues. Germline V gives CDR1 SGHRS, CDR2 YFSETQ. As DNA, the CDR3 is TGCGCCAGCAGCCCCGTACGGACAGGGGGAAACACTGAAGCTTTCTTT. This translates into CASSPVRTGGNTEAFF.

Within the sample, this clone is medium-sized. The chain uses TRBV28 and TRBJ2-7; no clear D gene. Germline V gene sequence: CDR1 MDHEN, CDR2 SYDVKM. The CDR3 has 11 amino acids. With 7 bases removed from V and 9 bases from J, the gap between germline ends came to 13 bases. CDR3 DNA: TGTGCCAGCACTCACTCCGATCGGCAGTACTTC. Its protein is CASTHSDRQYF.

The chain links TRBV27 to TRBJ2-1, with 11 bases identical to TRBD1. J gave up 6 bases and V 8 bases, and 9 bases lay outside the gene matches. The length of the CDR3 is 15 residues. The germline gives CDR1 MNHEY, CDR2 SMNVEV (reference sequence). Here the CDR3 reads CASCQGTGGINEQFF. CDR3 DNA sequence: TGTGCCAGCTGCCAAGGGACAGGGGGGATCAATGAGCAGTTCTTC.

CDR3 DNA sequence: TGCGCCAGCAGCACAGCAGGCCGGGGCTACACCTTC. This gives the protein CASSTAGRGYTF. The rearrangement links TRBV4-3 to TRBJ1-2; no definite D call. Germline CDR1 and CDR2: LGHNA and YSLEER. V gave up 5 bases and J gave up 8 bases, with 12 bases separating them. The CDR3 has 12 amino acids.

In this sample, this clone turned up a few times. No DNA is shown, since the ends of the CDR3 on it are uncertain; the CDR3 is the one TCRdb lists. The V and J genes are TRBV9 and TRBJ1-2; TRBD1, as called in the table, went unchecked against the DNA. Ends included, the CDR3 has 12 residues. Germline V CDR1 and CDR2: SGDLS, YYNGEE. CDR3 region: CASSVGEGAGIF.

This clone rates as medium-sized. The rearrangement joins TRBV23-1 to TRBJ1-1; 8 nucleotides line up with TRBD1. TRBV23-1 is known as an ORF, though its function is uncertain. The V segment lost 5 bases and the J segment 4 bases; nucleotides outside the gene matches: 9. The CDR3 is 15 residues long. CDR3 amino acids: CASSRAGGKGTEAFF. The CDR3 DNA reads as TGCGCCAGCAGTAGGGCAGGGGGCAAAGGCACTGAAGCTTTCTTT.

The chain recombines TRBV7-6 with TRBJ1-1; 8 bases are shared with TRBD1. This CDR3 spans 15 amino acids. V was pared by 4 bases and J by 2 bases, with 6 bases of the junction left unmatched. Germline assignment: CDR1 SGHVS and CDR2 FNYEAQ. The CDR3 bases are TGTGCCAGCAGCTCCGAACAGGGGGTAAACACTGAAGCTTTCTTT. Translation gives CASSSEQGVNTEAFF.

The chain links TRBV10-3 to TRBJ1-1; 9 positions agree with TRBD1. Germline V CDR1 and CDR2: ENHRY, SYGVKD. The CDR3 is made up of 14 amino acids. V was pared by 5 bases and J by 5 bases, with 6 bases of the junction left unmatched. DNA of the CDR3: TGTGCCATCAGTACCACCGACAGGGGGACTGAAGCTTTCTTT. Amino acids: CAISTTDRGTEAFF.

The chain is built from TRBV7-2 and TRBJ1-4; 10 bases fit TRBD1. V dropped 3 bases and J dropped 5; count of bases not matched to a gene: 0. CDR3 length: 14 amino acids. Germline V lookup: CDR1 SGHTA, CDR2 FQGNSA. Here the CDR3 reads CASSLGQGNEKLFF. The CDR3 DNA follows: TGTGCCAGCAGCTTGGGACAGGGGAATGAAAAACTGTTTTTT. Looking up the rest from reference TRBV7-2 and TRBJ1-4 gives the full variable domain: GAGVSQSPSNKVTEKGKDVELRCDPISGHTALYWYRQSLGQGLEFLIYFQGNSAPDKSGLPSDRFSAERTGGSVSTLTIQRTQQEDSAVYLCASSLGQGNEKLFFGSGTQLSVL.

J is TRBJ2-7 and V is TRBV30, with D possibly being TRBD1 (6 bases). The CDR3 contains 14 residues. Germline V gene lookup returns CDR1 GTSNPN and CDR2 SVGIG (reference sequence). Trimming left V 7 bases short and J 3 bases short, with 19 bases between. CDR3 region: CASFQGPQIYEQYF. In DNA, the CDR3 is TGTGCCTCCTTCCAGGGGCCCCAGATCTACGAGCAGTACTTC.

This clone was found a few times. V is TRBV10-3 and J is TRBJ2-1; 9 nucleotides align to TRBD1. V lost 5 bases, J lost 9 bases, and 5 bases stayed unmatched. The CDR3 is made up of 13 amino acids. Germline values: CDR1 ENHRY, CDR2 SYGVKD. DNA for the CDR3: TGTGCCATCAGTCGGGACAGGGCCCCTGAGCAGTTCTTC. As protein: CAISRDRAPEQFF.

The V and J genes are TRBV28 and TRBJ2-5; tentative D call: TRBD2 (7 bases). The germline CDR1 and CDR2 sequences are MDHEN and SYDVKM. V was shortened by 5 bases and J by 4 bases, with 17 bases between the two germline ends. The CDR3 covers 15 residues. CDR3 nucleotides: TGTGCCAGCAGTCCCTCAGGGGAGGGAACAGAGACCCAGTACTTC. This translates into CASSPSGEGTETQYF.

The CDR3 coding sequence is TGTGCCAGCAGCCAAGGAAGATTTTATAGCGGGGGATTCAGCAATGAGCAGTTCTTC. As protein: CASSQGRFYSGGFSNEQFF. The J gene is TRBJ2-1, the V gene TRBV14; 9 nucleotides align to TRBD2. V gave up 1 base and J gave up 6 bases; unmatched junction bases: 16. The CDR3 is 19 residues long. Germline V gene data show CDR1 as SGHDN and CDR2 as FVKESK.

The chain employs TRBV6-5 and TRBJ2-1, with D perhaps assigned TRBD1 or TRBD2 (6 bases each). Germline values: CDR1 MNHEY, CDR2 SVGAGI. V lost 6 bases, J lost 7 bases, and 13 bases lay in between. The CDR3 spans 13 residues. This CDR3 reads CASSESGANEQFF. The CDR3 DNA is TGTGCCAGCAGCGAGTCGGGGGCAAATGAGCAGTTCTTC.

The sample holds one count of this clone. V usage is TRBV7-2 and J usage is TRBJ1-5; 9 bases are shared with TRBD1. Germline lookup yields CDR1 SGHTA and CDR2 FQGNSA. CDR3 length equals 14 residues. V lost 5 bases to trimming and J lost 5 bases; unmatched junction nucleotides: 4. CDR3 sequence (DNA): TGTGCCAGCAGCACCCGGACAGGGGATCAGCCCCAGCATTTT. It translates to CASSTRTGDQPQHF.

This clone came up once. This chain joins TRBV4-1 and TRBJ1-1; D ambiguous. Germline CDR1 reads MGHRA; CDR2 reads YSYEKL. This CDR3 contains 14 residues. V gave up 0 bases and J gave up 1 base, with 6 bases separating them. The CDR3 protein is CASSQDPGNTEAFF. As DNA, the CDR3 is TGCGCCAGCAGCCAAGATCCAGGGAACACTGAAGCTTTCTTT.

J is TRBJ2-1 and V is TRBV5-1, with 14 bases lining up with TRBD2. The CDR3 is 16 residues long. Germline CDR1 reads SGHRS; CDR2 reads YFSETQ. The ends lost 3 bases at V and 3 bases at J; junction bases unmatched: 2. The CDR3 region is CASSSGTSGGYNEQFF. CDR3 coding DNA: TGCGCCAGCAGCTCGGGGACTAGCGGGGGCTACAATGAGCAGTTCTTC.

The chain couples TRBV7-3 to TRBJ2-1; TRBD2 matches at 9 bases. CDR3 length: 16 amino acids. Trimming took 9 bases from V and 7 from J; bases not matched to a gene: 16. Germline-derived CDR1 and CDR2 are SGHTA and FQGTGA. CDR3 bases: TGTGCCAGGCCACGGCGGGCGGGGGGGCCCCAGAATGAGCAGTTCTTC. This sequence encodes CARPRRAGGPQNEQFF.

By share, this clone counts as medium-sized. The chain's CDR3 is CASSLSGNTRTNEKLFF. The CDR3 DNA follows: TGTGCCAGCAGCTTATCCGGCAACACACGGACTAATGAAAAACTGTTTTTT. The chain uses TRBV7-3 and TRBJ1-4; D unclear. Trimming shortened V by 2 bases and J by 2 bases, and 15 bases separated the two germline ends. The germline V gene encodes CDR1 SGHTA and CDR2 FQGTGA. The CDR3 is 17 amino acids.